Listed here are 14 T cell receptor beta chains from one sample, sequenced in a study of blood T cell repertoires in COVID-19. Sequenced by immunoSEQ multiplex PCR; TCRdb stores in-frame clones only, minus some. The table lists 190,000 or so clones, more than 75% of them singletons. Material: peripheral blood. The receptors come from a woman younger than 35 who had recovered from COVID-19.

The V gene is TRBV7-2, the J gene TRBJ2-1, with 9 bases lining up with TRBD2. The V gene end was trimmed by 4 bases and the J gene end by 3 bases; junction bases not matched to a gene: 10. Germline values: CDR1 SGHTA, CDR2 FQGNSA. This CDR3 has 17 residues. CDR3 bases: TGTGCCAGCAGCTCCCGGGTATCTAGCGGGGTCTACAATGAGCAGTTCTTC. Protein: CASSSRVSSGVYNEQFF.

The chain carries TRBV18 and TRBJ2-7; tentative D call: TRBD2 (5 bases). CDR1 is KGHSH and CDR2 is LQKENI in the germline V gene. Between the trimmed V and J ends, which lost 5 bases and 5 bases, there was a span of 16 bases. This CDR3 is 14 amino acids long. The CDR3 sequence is CASSSHARENEQYV. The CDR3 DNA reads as TGTGCCAGCTCAAGCCACGCGAGGGAAAACGAGCAGTACGTC.

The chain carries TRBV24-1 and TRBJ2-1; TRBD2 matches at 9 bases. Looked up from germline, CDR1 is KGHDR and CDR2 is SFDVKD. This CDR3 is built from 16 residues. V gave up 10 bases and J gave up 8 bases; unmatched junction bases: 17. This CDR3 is CATSPAFSGRGDEQFF. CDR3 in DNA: TGTGCCACAAGTCCCGCCTTTAGCGGGAGAGGTGATGAGCAGTTCTTC.

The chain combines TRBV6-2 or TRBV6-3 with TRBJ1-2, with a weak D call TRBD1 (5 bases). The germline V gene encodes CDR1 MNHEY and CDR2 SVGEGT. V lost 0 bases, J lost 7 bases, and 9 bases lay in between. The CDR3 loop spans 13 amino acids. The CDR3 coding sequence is TGTGCCAGCAGTTACTCGGGGGGATCTGGCTACACCTTC. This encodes CASSYSGGSGYTF.

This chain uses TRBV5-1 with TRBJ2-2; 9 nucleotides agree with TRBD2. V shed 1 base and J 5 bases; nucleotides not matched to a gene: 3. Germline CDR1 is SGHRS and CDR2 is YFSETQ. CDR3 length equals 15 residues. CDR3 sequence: CASSLNSGGTGELFF. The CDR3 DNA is TGCGCCAGCAGCTTGAATAGCGGGGGAACCGGGGAGCTGTTTTTT.

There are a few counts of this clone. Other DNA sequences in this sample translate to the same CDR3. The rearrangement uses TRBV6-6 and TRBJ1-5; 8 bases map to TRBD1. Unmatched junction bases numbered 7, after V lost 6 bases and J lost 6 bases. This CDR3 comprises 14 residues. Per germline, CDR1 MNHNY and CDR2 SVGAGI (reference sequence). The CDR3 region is CASSPGQGGQPQHF. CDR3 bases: TGTGCCAGCAGCCCAGGACAGGGAGGTCAGCCCCAGCATTTT.

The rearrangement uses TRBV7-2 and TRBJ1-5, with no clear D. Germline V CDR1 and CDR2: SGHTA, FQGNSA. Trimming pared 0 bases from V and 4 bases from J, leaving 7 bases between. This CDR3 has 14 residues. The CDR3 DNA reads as TGTGCCAGCAGCTTAGCCCAGTTAAATCAGCCCCAGCATTTT. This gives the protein CASSLAQLNQPQHF.

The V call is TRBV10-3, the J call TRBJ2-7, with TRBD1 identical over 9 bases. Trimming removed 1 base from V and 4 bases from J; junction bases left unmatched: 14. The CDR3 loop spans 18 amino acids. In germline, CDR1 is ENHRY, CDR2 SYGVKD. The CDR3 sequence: CAISEWAAIPGQGYEQYF. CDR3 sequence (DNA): TGTGCCATCAGTGAGTGGGCTGCAATCCCGGGACAGGGATACGAGCAGTACTTC.

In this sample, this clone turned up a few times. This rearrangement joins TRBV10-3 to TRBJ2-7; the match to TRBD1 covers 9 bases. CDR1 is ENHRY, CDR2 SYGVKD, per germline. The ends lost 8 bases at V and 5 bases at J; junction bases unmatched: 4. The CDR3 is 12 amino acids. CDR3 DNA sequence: TGTGCCATCGGGGACAGGGTGAACGAGCAGTACTTC. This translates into CAIGDRVNEQYF.

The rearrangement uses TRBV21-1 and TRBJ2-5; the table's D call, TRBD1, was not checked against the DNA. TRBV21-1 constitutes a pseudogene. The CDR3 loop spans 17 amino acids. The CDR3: CASSKPNVIWTGETQYF. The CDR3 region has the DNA TGTGCCAGCAGCAAACCCAATGTCATCTGGACAGGCGAGACCCAGTACTTC.

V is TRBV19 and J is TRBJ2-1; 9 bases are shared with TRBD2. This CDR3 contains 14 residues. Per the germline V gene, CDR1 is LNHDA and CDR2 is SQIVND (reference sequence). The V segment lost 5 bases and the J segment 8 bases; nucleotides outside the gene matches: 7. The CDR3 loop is CASSQMAGGDEQFF. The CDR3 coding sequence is TGTGCCAGTAGTCAAATGGCGGGGGGGGATGAGCAGTTCTTC.

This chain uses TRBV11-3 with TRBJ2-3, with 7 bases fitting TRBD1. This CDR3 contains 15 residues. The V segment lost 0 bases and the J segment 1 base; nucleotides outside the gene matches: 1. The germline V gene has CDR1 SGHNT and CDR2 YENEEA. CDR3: CASSLEGQGTDTQYF. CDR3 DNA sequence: TGTGCCAGCAGCTTAGAAGGACAGGGCACAGATACGCAGTATTTT.

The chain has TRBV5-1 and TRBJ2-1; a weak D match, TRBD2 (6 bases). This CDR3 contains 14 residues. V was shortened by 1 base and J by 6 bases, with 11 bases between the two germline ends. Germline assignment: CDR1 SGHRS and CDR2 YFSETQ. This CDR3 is CASSLPGTFNEQFF. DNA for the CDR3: TGCGCCAGCAGCTTGCCTGGGACTTTCAATGAGCAGTTCTTC.

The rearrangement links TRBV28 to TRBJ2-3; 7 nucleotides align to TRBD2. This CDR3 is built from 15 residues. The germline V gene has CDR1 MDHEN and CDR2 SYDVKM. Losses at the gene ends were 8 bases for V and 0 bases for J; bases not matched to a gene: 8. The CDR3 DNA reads TGTGCCAGCGATGAGGGGAGGGTGAGCACAGATACGCAGTATTTT. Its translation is CASDEGRVSTDTQYF.